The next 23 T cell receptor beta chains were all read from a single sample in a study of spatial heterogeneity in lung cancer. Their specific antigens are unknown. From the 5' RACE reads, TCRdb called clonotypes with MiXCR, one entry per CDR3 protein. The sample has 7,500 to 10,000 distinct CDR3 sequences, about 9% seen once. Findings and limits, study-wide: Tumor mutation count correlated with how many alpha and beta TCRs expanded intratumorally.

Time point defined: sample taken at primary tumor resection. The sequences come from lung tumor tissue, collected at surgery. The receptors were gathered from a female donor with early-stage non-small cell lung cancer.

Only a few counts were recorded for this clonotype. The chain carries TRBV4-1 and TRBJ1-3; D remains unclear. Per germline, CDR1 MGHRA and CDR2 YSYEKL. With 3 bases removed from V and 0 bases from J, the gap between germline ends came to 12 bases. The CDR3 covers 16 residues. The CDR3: CASSHSQTLSGNTIYF. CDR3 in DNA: TGCGCCAGCAGCCATTCACAGACCCTCTCTGGAAACACCATATATTTT.

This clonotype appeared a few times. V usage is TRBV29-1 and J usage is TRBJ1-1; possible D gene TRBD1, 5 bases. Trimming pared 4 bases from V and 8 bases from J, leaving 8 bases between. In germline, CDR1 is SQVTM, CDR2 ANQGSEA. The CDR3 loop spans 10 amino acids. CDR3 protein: CSVGAGEAFF. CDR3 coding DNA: TGCAGCGTTGGGGCAGGGGAAGCTTTCTTT.

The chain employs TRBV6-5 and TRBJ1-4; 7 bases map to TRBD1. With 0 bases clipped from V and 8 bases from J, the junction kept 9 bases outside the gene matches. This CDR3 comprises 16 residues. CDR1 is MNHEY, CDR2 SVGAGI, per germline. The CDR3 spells CASSYSGQAGGEKLFF. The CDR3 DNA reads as TGTGCCAGCAGTTACTCCGGACAGGCGGGGGGAGAAAAACTGTTTTTT.

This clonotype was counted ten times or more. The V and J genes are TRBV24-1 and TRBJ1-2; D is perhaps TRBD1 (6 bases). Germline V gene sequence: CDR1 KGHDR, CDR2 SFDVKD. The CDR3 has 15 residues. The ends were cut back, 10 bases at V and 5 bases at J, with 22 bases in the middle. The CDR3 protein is CATTLRGANVYGYTF. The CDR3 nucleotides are TGTGCCACAACCCTCAGGGGCGCCAACGTTTATGGCTACACCTTC.

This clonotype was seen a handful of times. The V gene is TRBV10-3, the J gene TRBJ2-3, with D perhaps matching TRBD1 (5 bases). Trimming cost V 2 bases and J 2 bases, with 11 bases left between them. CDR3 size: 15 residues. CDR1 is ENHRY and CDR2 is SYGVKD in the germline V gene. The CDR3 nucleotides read TGTGCCATCAGTGAGAGGGGCGGAACCACAGATACGCAGTATTTT. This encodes CAISERGGTTDTQYF.

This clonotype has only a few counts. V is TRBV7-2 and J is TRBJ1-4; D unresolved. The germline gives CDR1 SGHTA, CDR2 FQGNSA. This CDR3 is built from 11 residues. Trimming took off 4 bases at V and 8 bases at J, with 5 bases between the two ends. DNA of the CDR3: TGTGCCAGCAGCTGGAGGGAAAAACTGTTTTTT. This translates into CASSWREKLFF.

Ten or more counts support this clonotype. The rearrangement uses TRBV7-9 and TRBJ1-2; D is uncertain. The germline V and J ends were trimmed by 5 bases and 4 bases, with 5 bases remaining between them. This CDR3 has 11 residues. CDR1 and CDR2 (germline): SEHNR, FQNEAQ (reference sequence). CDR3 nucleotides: TGTGCCAGCAGCGCCGGCTATGGCTACACCTTC. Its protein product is CASSAGYGYTF.

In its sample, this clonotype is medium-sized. CDR3 amino acids: CASSLEGSPLHF. The CDR3 DNA sequence: TGTGCCAGCAGTTTAGAAGGGTCACCCCTCCACTTT. The V and J genes are TRBV27 and TRBJ1-6; D gene uncertain. The germline gives CDR1 MNHEY, CDR2 SMNVEV (reference sequence). V was trimmed by 2 bases and J by 10 bases, leaving 6 bases between them. There are 12 residues in the CDR3.

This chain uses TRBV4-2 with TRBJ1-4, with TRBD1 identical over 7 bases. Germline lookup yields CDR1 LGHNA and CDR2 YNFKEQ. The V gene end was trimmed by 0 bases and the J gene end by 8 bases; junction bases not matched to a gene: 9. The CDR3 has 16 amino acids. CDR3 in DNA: TGTGCCAGCAGCCAAGACACGCAGGGGGGACGGGAAAAACTGTTTTTT. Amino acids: CASSQDTQGGREKLFF.

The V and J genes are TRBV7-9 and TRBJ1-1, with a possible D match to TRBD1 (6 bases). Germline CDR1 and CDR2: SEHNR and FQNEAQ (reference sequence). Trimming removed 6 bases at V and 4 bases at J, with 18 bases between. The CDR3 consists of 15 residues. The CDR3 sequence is CASSSTSGGATEAFF. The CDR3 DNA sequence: TGTGCCAGCAGTTCAACATCCGGGGGGGCCACTGAAGCTTTCTTT.

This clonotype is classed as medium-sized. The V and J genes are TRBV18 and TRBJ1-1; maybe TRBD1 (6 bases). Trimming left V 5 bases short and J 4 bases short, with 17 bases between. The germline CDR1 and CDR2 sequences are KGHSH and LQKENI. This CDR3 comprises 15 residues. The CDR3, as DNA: TGTGCCAGCTCAATCGTTCAGGGGTTGGGCACTGAAGCTTTCTTT. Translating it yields CASSIVQGLGTEAFF. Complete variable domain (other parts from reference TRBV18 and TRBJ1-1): NAGVMQNPRHLVRRRGQEARLRCSPMKGHSHVYWYRQLPEEGLKFMVYLQKENIIDESGMPKERFSAEFPKEGPSILRIQQVVRGDSAAYFCASSIVQGLGTEAFFGQGTRLTVV.

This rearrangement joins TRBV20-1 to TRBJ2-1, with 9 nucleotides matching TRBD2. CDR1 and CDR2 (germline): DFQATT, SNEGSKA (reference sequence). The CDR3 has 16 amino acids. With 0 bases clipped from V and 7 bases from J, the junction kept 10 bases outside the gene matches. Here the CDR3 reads CSARDLAGALLNEQFF. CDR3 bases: TGCAGTGCTAGAGATTTAGCGGGGGCCCTCTTGAATGAGCAGTTCTTC.

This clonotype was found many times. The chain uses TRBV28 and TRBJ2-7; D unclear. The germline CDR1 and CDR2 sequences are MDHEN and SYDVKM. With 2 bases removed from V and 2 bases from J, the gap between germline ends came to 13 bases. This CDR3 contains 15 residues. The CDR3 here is CASSLMVYKAYEQYF. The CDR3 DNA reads TGTGCCAGCAGTTTAATGGTTTACAAAGCCTACGAGCAGTACTTC.

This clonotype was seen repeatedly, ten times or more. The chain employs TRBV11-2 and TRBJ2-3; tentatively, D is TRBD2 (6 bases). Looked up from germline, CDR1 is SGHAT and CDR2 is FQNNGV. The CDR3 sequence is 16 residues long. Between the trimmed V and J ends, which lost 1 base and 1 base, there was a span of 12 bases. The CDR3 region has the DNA TGTGCCAGCAGCTTAGTTGGGGGGTGGGGCACAGATACGCAGTATTTT. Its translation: CASSLVGGWGTDTQYF.

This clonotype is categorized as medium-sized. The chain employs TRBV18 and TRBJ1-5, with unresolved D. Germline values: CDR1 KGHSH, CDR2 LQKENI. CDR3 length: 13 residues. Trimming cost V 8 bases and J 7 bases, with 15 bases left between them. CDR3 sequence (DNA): TGTGCCAGCCGGGTCTCGTTACAGCAGCCCCAGCATTTT. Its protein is CASRVSLQQPQHF.

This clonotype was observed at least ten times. The CDR3 reads CASSINRGKETQYF. The CDR3 coding sequence is TGTGCCAGCAGCATAAACAGGGGGAAAGAGACCCAGTACTTC. V and J are TRBV7-2 and TRBJ2-5, with 8 nucleotides matching TRBD1. The CDR3 is made up of 14 amino acids. Looked up from germline, CDR1 is SGHTA and CDR2 is FQGNSA. The J segment lost 3 bases and the V segment lost 5 bases, leaving 5 bases of the junction unmatched.

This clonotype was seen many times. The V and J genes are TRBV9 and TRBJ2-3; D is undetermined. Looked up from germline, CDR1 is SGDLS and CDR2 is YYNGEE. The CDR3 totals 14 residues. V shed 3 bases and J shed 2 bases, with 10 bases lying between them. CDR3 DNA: TGTGCCAGCAGCGACCACCCCTCCACAGATACGCAGTATTTT. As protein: CASSDHPSTDTQYF.

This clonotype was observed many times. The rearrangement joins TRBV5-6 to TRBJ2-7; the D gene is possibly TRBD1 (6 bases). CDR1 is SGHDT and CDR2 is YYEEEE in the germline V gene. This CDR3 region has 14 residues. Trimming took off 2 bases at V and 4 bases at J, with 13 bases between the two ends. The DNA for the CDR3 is TGTGCCAGCAGCTTTTGGGGGCGGAAGTACGAGCAGTACTTC. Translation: CASSFWGRKYEQYF. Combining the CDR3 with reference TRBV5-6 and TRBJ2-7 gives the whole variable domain DAGVTQSPTHLIKTRGQQVTLRCSPKSGHDTVSWYQQALGQGPQFIFQYYEEEERQRGNFPDRFSGHQFPNYSSELNVNALLLGDSALYLCASSFWGRKYEQYFGPGTRLTVT.

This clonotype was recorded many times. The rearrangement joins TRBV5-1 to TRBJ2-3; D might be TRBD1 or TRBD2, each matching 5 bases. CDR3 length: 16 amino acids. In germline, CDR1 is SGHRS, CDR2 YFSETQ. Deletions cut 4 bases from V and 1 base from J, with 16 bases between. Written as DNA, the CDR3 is TGCGCCAGCAGCCGACGGGGCTACGTGGGCACAGATACGCAGTATTTT. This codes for CASSRRGYVGTDTQYF. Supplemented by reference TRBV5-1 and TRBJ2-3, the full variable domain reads KAGVTQTPRYLIKTRGQQVTLSCSPISGHRSVSWYQQTPGQGLQFLFEYFSETQRNKGNFPGRFSGRQFSNSRSEMNVSTLELGDSALYLCASSRRGYVGTDTQYFGPGTRLTVL.

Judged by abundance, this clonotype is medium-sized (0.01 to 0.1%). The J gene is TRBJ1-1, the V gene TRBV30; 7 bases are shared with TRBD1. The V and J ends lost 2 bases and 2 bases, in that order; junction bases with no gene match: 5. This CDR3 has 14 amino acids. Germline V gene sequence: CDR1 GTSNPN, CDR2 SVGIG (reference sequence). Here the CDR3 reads CAWSLGQINTEAFF. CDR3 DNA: TGTGCCTGGAGTTTGGGACAGATAAACACTGAAGCTTTCTTT.

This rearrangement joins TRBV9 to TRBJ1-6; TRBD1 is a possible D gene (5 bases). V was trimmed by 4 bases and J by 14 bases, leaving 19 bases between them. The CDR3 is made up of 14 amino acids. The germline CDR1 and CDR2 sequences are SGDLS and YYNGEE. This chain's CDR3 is CASSRDPMGWALHF. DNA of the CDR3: TGTGCCAGCAGCCGGGACCCAATGGGTTGGGCCCTCCACTTT.

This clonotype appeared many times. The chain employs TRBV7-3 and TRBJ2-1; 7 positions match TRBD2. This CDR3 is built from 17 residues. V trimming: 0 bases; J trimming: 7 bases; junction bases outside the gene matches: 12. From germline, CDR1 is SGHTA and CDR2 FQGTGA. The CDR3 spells CASSLTPQGGGSNEQFF. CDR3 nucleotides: TGTGCCAGCAGCTTAACCCCCCAGGGCGGGGGATCGAATGAGCAGTTCTTC.

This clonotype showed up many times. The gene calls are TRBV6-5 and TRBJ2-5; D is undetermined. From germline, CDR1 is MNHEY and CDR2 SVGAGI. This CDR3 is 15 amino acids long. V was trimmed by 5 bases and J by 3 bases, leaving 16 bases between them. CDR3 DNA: TGTGCCAGCAGTCAGAATGGTTGGACCGAAGAGACCCAGTACTTC. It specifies CASSQNGWTEETQYF.